Here is one T cell receptor (beta chain) with its context. The antigen it recognizes is unknown. Qualities for individual bases were not recorded, and no much larger clone is one base off. This record belongs to a study of T cell responses to AZD1222 COVID-19 vaccine (dated by TCRdb to the early 2020s). General notes on the study: A total of 233 trial participants underwent TCR sequencing, of whom approximately 200 had received two doses of AZD1222 and 26 had received two doses of the MenACWY control vaccine. Enrollment into the trials was organized by age into subgroups of 18-55, 56-69 and 70-plus years, and those subgroups contained roughly 150, 30 and 60 TCR-sequenced participants, respectively. Findings and caveats that apply to the study as a whole: The vaccine-associated CD4 TCRs covered the entire spike protein, and the dominant responses fell in regions 160-218 and 743-854. In the small 56-69-year group, the increase in depth fell short of significance, most likely because of low power. Because no day 14 peak-response samples were available, the repertoires could be characterized only after the peak T cell response. Participants were mostly white British and included more females than males, and it was suggested by the authors that clonal diversity may have been underestimated. A significant rise in spike-specific TCR breadth and depth was observed after two AZD1222 doses relative to day 0 and relative to MenACWY recipients. Reportedly, close to half of the unique spike-specific TCRs recognized epitopes lying outside the regions that are mutated in the B.1.351 and B.1.1.7 variants. Conclusions about previously exposed vaccinees are limited because only six or seven AZD1222 recipients were SARS-CoV-2 seropositive at baseline.

The germline V gene yields SGHVS for CDR1 and FNYEAQ for CDR2. V was cut back by 5 bases and J by 0 bases, leaving a gap of 7 bases between them. The CDR3 runs 14 amino acids, cysteine and phenylalanine included. Only the CDR3 DNA is retained, 42 bases long and in frame from the first base. The CDR3 regions of human TCRbeta chains were analyzed by immunosequencing. The study's processing was this. TCRs in the repertoires were matched against a reference library of SARS-CoV-2-specific TCRs that had been generated with the MIRA antigen-specificity platform. Breadth was defined as the fraction of unique TCRs that were SARS-CoV-2-associated. Depth was defined as the fraction of total T cells that were SARS-CoV-2-associated. Using the MIRA data, each spike-specific TCR was mapped to the spike region that the TCR reacts to and placed in a CD4 or CD8 class. Log10-transformed breadth and depth values were compared by one-way ANOVA with Sidak's multiple comparisons tests. The table comes from immuneACCESS by way of TCRdb, which keeps in-frame sequences with V and J called. Part of the clones is missing from these tables; in studies checked, under half for an unresolved V gene and the rest for unknown reasons. For V, J and clone size, that table is used; D and trimming come from the DNA. The sample table records hundreds of thousands of clones; roughly 91% of these occur just once. Together, the top ten hold around 1% of the sample.

Sample time point, as interpreted from the label and publication: baseline before first vaccination. Reading the label with the study, this specimen's treatment or condition is: meningococcal conjugate vaccine given as trial control. The vaccinee samples were drawn from two UK trials, COV001 and COV002, one of which was a single-blind randomized controlled phase 2/3 trial testing AZD1222 (ChAdOx1 nCoV-19) in healthy adults. For TCRbeta chain sequencing, PBMC samples from trial participants were taken at day 0 and at day 28 after the second dose. The chain links TRBV7-6 with TRBJ2-2, with the D gene uncertain. This specimen was peripheral blood, taken on day 0 of MenACWY control vaccination. This receptor was taken from an adult in good health. The CDR3 protein: CASSDLSNTGELFF. At the DNA level, the sequence is TGTGCCAGCAGCGATCTTTCGAACACCGGGGAGCTGTTTTTT.